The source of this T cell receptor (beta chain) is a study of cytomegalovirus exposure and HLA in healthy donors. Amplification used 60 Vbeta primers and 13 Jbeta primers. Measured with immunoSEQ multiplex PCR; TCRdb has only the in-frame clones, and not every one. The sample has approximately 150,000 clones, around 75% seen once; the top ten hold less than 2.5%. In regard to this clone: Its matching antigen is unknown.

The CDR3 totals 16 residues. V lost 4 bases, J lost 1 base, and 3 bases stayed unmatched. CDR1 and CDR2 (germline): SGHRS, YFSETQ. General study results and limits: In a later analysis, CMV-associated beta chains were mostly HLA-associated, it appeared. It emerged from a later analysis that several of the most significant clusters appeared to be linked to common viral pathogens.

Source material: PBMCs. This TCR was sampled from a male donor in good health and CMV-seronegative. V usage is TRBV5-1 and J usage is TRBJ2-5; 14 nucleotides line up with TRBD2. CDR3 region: CASSRGLAGAQETQYF. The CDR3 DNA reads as TGCGCCAGCAGCAGGGGACTAGCGGGGGCCCAAGAGACCCAGTACTTC.